The 27 T cell receptor beta chains below all came from one sample that was sequenced in a study of T cell responses to AZD1222 COVID-19 vaccine. The table came from immunoSEQ multiplex PCR; TCRdb's copy has only in-frame clones and leaves some out. This sample carries 95,000 to 120,000 clones, more than 70% of them seen once, and the ten largest clones take 2.5% to 4%. Source: peripheral blood, taken on day 0 of AZD1222 vaccination. The source is an adult in good health.

The chain combines TRBV9 with TRBJ1-1; 7 bases align to TRBD1. Germline V gene lookup returns CDR1 SGDLS and CDR2 YYNGEE. This CDR3 spans 13 amino acids. The V segment lost 0 bases and the J segment 4 bases; nucleotides outside the gene matches: 0. This chain's CDR3 is CASSVEGATEAFF. The CDR3 DNA is TGTGCCAGCAGCGTAGAGGGGGCCACTGAAGCTTTCTTT.

This clone was recorded a few times. The V call is TRBV5-4, the J call TRBJ1-6, with D possibly matching TRBD1 (5 bases). Germline V gives CDR1 SGHNT, CDR2 YYREEE (reference sequence). V was shortened by 4 bases and J by 7 bases, with 15 bases between the two germline ends. This CDR3 is built from 15 residues. CDR3 residues: CASSSTGTKNSPLHF. Written as DNA, the CDR3 is TGTGCCAGCAGCAGCACCGGGACTAAGAATTCACCCCTCCACTTT. The full variable domain, in which reference TRBV5-4 and TRBJ1-6 provide the parts outside the CDR3, is ETGVTQSPTHLIKTRGQQVTLRCSSQSGHNTVSWYQQALGQGPQFIFQYYREEENGRGNFPPRFSGLQFPNYSSELNVNALELDDSALYLCASSSTGTKNSPLHFGNGTRLTVT.

J is TRBJ1-1 and V is TRBV7-3; D remains unclear. V shed 0 bases and J shed 3 bases, with 5 bases lying between them. Germline CDR1 is SGHTA and CDR2 is FQGTGA. The CDR3 consists of 13 residues. The CDR3, as DNA: TGTGCCAGCAGCTTAACGTTGGACACTGAAGCTTTCTTT. Protein: CASSLTLDTEAFF. The full variable domain, with the rest looked up from reference TRBV7-3 and TRBJ1-1, is GAGVSQTPSNKVTEKGKYVELRCDPISGHTALYWYRQSLGQGPEFLIYFQGTGAADDSGLPNDRFFAVRPEGSVSTLKIQRTERGDSAVYLCASSLTLDTEAFFGQGTRLTVV.

The J gene is TRBJ1-2, the V gene TRBV4-3; D might be TRBD1 (6 bases). The CDR3 sequence is 15 residues long. V was pared by 0 bases and J by 4 bases, with 12 bases between. In germline, CDR1 is LGHNA, CDR2 YSLEER. This CDR3 is CASSQDRGTSYGYTF. The DNA for the CDR3 is TGCGCCAGCAGCCAAGACAGGGGAACTAGCTATGGCTACACCTTC.

The chain employs TRBV10-3 and TRBJ1-1; D gene unclear. The CDR3 runs 14 residues. In germline, CDR1 is ENHRY, CDR2 SYGVKD. With 7 bases removed from V and 4 bases from J, the gap between germline ends came to 16 bases. This chain's CDR3 is CAIKLGLEATEAFF. The CDR3 nucleotides are TGTGCCATCAAGTTGGGATTAGAGGCCACTGAAGCTTTCTTT.

The chain combines TRBV5-1 with TRBJ1-4; D gene uncertain. The CDR3 is 14 residues long. Trimming cost V 0 bases and J 0 bases, with 3 bases left between them. Germline CDR1 reads SGHRS; CDR2 reads YFSETQ. CDR3 in amino acids: CASSLAATNEKLFF. Written as DNA, the CDR3 is TGCGCCAGCAGCTTGGCAGCAACTAATGAAAAACTGTTTTTT.

The chain links TRBV6-5 to TRBJ1-5; 7 bases align to TRBD1. Unmatched junction bases numbered 5, after V lost 6 bases and J lost 3 bases. The CDR3 loop spans 14 amino acids. Germline V gene sequence: CDR1 MNHEY, CDR2 SVGAGI. The CDR3 is CASRSTGLNQPQHF. Here the CDR3 DNA reads TGTGCCAGCAGATCGACAGGGCTCAATCAGCCCCAGCATTTT.

This chain uses TRBV7-3 with TRBJ2-1; the D is unclear. Germline values: CDR1 SGHTA, CDR2 FQGTGA. The CDR3 is 14 residues long. V lost 5 bases and J lost 0, with 8 bases in between. The CDR3 here is CASSRAPSYNEQFF. As DNA, the CDR3 is TGTGCCAGCAGCCGCGCCCCCTCCTACAATGAGCAGTTCTTC.

The chain links TRBV24-1 to TRBJ1-5; D remains unclear. CDR3 length: 15 residues. V lost 3 bases to trimming and J lost 0 bases, with 8 bases between them. The germline V gene has CDR1 KGHDR and CDR2 SFDVKD. CDR3 sequence (DNA): TGTGCCACCAGTGATAAAGGAGTTAGCAATCAGCCCCAGCATTTT. Protein: CATSDKGVSNQPQHF.

The CDR3 is CASSIAGRRTDTQYF. Here the CDR3 DNA reads TGTGCCAGTAGTATAGCAGGGAGGAGAACAGATACGCAGTATTTT. The chain recombines TRBV19 with TRBJ2-3, with a weak D call TRBD2 (6 bases). Trimming cost V 1 base and J 3 bases, with 11 bases left between them. This CDR3 has 15 residues. Per germline, CDR1 LNHDA and CDR2 SQIVND (reference sequence).

The chain employs TRBV5-1 and TRBJ1-1; 10 bases map to TRBD1. Germline V gene sequence: CDR1 SGHRS, CDR2 YFSETQ. V shed 4 bases, J shed 5 bases, and the junction held 2 bases outside the gene matches. This CDR3 spans 13 amino acids. CDR3 in DNA: TGCGCCAGCAGCCGGGACAGGGGTACTGAAGCTTTCTTT. This sequence encodes CASSRDRGTEAFF.

This clone appeared once. The chain joins TRBV6-5 to TRBJ1-6, with D perhaps matching TRBD1 (5 bases). The ends were cut back, 10 bases at V and 3 bases at J, with 16 bases in the middle. The germline V gene encodes CDR1 MNHEY and CDR2 SVGAGI. The length of the CDR3 is 15 residues. The DNA of the CDR3 is TGTGCCACCCTACCCGACAGAAACTATAATTCACCCCTCCACTTT. This translates into CATLPDRNYNSPLHF.

The chain uses TRBV19 and TRBJ2-7; the D gene is possibly TRBD1 (5 bases). The germline V gene encodes CDR1 LNHDA and CDR2 SQIVND (reference sequence). This CDR3 comprises 15 residues. V lost 3 bases, J lost 3 bases, and 15 bases lay in between. The CDR3 DNA reads TGTGCCAGTAGTATCGTGGGGCAGACGTACTACGAGCAGTACTTC. The encoded protein is CASSIVGQTYYEQYF.

The chain employs TRBV19 and TRBJ1-3, with TRBD1 matching over 8 bases. The germline gives CDR1 LNHDA, CDR2 SQIVND (reference sequence). V was clipped by 6 bases and J by 2 bases; unmatched bases: 12. The CDR3 covers 17 residues. The chain's CDR3 is CASRISGGDLAGNTIYF. DNA for the CDR3: TGTGCCAGTAGGATATCAGGGGGCGACCTTGCTGGAAACACCATATATTTT.

The V gene is TRBV7-2, the J gene TRBJ1-5; D unclear. The CDR3 spans 13 residues. V was trimmed by 5 bases and J by 0 bases, leaving 5 bases between them. Germline V gives CDR1 SGHTA, CDR2 FQGNSA. CDR3 region: CASSPHSNQPQHF. CDR3 sequence (DNA): TGTGCCAGCAGCCCACATAGCAATCAGCCCCAGCATTTT.

Comment on this clone: This same CDR3 is encoded by further DNA sequences in the sample. The chain recombines TRBV5-1 with TRBJ2-4, with 7 nucleotides matching TRBD1. The CDR3 covers 15 residues. From germline, CDR1 is SGHRS and CDR2 YFSETQ. Trimming cost V 0 bases and J 3 bases; bases outside gene matches: 3. Written as DNA, the CDR3 is TGCGCCAGCAGCTTGGAACAGGGGAGCAAAAACATTCAGTACTTC. Translation: CASSLEQGSKNIQYF.

The rearrangement joins TRBV7-3 to TRBJ2-3; TRBD2 aligns across 9 bases. Germline V CDR1 and CDR2: SGHTA, FQGTGA. The CDR3 has 18 amino acids. Trimming removed 1 base from V and 1 base from J; junction bases left unmatched: 9. The CDR3 bases are TGTGCCAGCAGCTTAAGGTCAGCGGGGGGACTCGGCACAGATACGCAGTATTTT. Protein product: CASSLRSAGGLGTDTQYF.

This chain links TRBV28 with TRBJ1-6, with D perhaps matching TRBD1 (5 bases). The germline CDR1 and CDR2 sequences are MDHEN and SYDVKM. The V end was cut by 8 bases, the J end by 10 bases, with 21 bases between. The CDR3 runs 15 residues. CDR3 protein: CASGQGLTVRSPLHF. The DNA of the CDR3 is TGTGCCAGCGGGCAGGGACTTACCGTGAGGTCACCCCTCCACTTT.

The genes are TRBV3-1 (or the pseudogene TRBV3-2) and TRBJ1-1, with 9 bases aligning to TRBD1. This CDR3 has 13 residues. The germline V gene has CDR1 LGHDT and CDR2 YNNKEL (reference sequence). The trim removed 6 bases at V and 9 bases at J, leaving 8 bases unmatched. CDR3 in amino acids: CASSRDRVDQAFF. The CDR3, as DNA: TGTGCCAGCAGTCGGGACAGGGTCGATCAAGCTTTCTTT.

This clone was observed a handful of times. The chain joins TRBV28 to TRBJ1-3; no definite D call. The CDR3 is 14 amino acids. Looked up from germline, CDR1 is MDHEN and CDR2 is SYDVKM. Trimming took 2 bases from V and 0 from J, leaving 5 bases between them. The CDR3: CASSLVSSGNTIYF. In DNA form, the CDR3 reads TGTGCCAGCAGTTTAGTGAGCTCTGGAAACACCATATATTTT.

The count of this clone is one. V is TRBV5-1 and J is TRBJ1-2; 11 nucleotides line up with TRBD1. Germline-derived CDR1 and CDR2 are SGHRS and YFSETQ. V gave up 4 bases and J gave up 8 bases; unmatched junction bases: 10. The CDR3 contains 15 residues. CDR3 coding DNA: TGCGCCAGCAGCCCAGGACAGGGGGCAATGGGCGGCTACACCTTC. Its protein product is CASSPGQGAMGGYTF.

This clone has only one observation. CDR3 region: CASRDRYYGYTF. CDR3 sequence (DNA): TGTGCCAGCCGGGACAGGTACTATGGCTACACCTTC. The V call is TRBV28, the J call TRBJ1-2; 8 positions agree with TRBD1. Trimming removed 8 bases from V and 3 bases from J; junction bases left unmatched: 2. There are 12 residues in the CDR3. Germline V CDR1 and CDR2: MDHEN, SYDVKM.

CDR3 nucleotide sequence: TGCGCCAGCAGCCCCGGGACGGAAGCTTTCTTT. Amino acids: CASSPGTEAFF. The chain is built from TRBV10-1 and TRBJ1-1; weak D call: TRBD1 (5 bases). Per the germline V gene, CDR1 is WNHNN and CDR2 is SYGVQD (reference sequence). The CDR3 covers 11 residues. V shed 6 bases and J shed 8 bases, with 10 bases lying between them.

This rearrangement joins TRBV25-1 to TRBJ1-4; D ambiguous. Between the trimmed V and J ends, which lost 9 bases and 8 bases, there was a span of 7 bases. The CDR3 is 10 amino acids. Germline lookup yields CDR1 MGHDK and CDR2 SYGVNS. For the CDR3, the DNA is TGTGCCAGTTATGAGGAAAAACTGTTTTTT. Encoded protein: CASYEEKLFF.

The V and J genes are TRBV6-5 and TRBJ1-4; D call uncertain. V lost 2 bases to trimming and J lost 6 bases, with 7 bases between them. Germline V gives CDR1 MNHEY, CDR2 SVGAGI. This CDR3 has 13 residues. The CDR3: CASSYKAHEKLFF. The CDR3, as DNA: TGTGCCAGCAGTTACAAGGCCCATGAAAAACTGTTTTTT.

Only one count was recorded for this clone. The chain employs TRBV28 and TRBJ1-6; 12 positions agree with TRBD1. The CDR3 has 14 amino acids. Germline V gene lookup returns CDR1 MDHEN and CDR2 SYDVKM. Trimming at V came to 7 bases and at J to 16 bases, leaving 11 bases not matched to a gene. CDR3 protein: CASTEGDRGRPLHF. The CDR3, as DNA: TGTGCCAGCACCGAGGGGGACAGGGGGCGACCGCTCCACTTT.

The V and J genes are TRBV13 and TRBJ2-5; TRBD2 matches at 7 bases. The CDR3 has 14 residues. V was pared by 6 bases and J by 5 bases, with 9 bases of the junction left unmatched. Germline V gives CDR1 PRHDT, CDR2 FYEKMQ (reference sequence). CDR3 protein: CASRPSGEGETQYF. CDR3 nucleotide sequence: TGTGCCAGCAGGCCTAGCGGTGAGGGGGAGACCCAGTACTTC.